A selection of T cell receptor beta chains follows, all from one sample in a study of blood T cell repertoires in COVID-19. Clones were read by immunoSEQ multiplex PCR, and TCRdb kept only the in-frame ones, dropping some. The sample has about 200,000 clones, roughly 90% seen once; the top ten hold roughly 8.8%. Material for sequencing was PBMCs or T cells enriched from blood (not recorded which). These receptors came from a woman aged 18-30 years who had recovered from COVID-19. Each CDR3 is given without its conserved first and last residue. D genes are given only for firm matches.

TRBJ2-1 | . | TRBV2 | ASGGAERF
TRBJ1-2 | TRBD1 | TRBV27 | ASSLDRAYGYT
TRBJ1-3 | . | TRBV5-3 | ARSLPPRGNTIY
TRBJ1-5 | TRBD1 | TRBV5-6 | ASSFGTASLNQPQH
TRBJ2-2 | TRBD1 | TRBV28 | ASSPMEDRGTGELF
TRBJ1-2 | TRBD1 | TRBV24-1 | ATSDSGQGGGHT
TRBJ1-2 | . | TRBV9 | ASSPTMEYYGYT
TRBJ2-4 | . | TRBV15 | ATRDGGGAVKNIQY
TRBJ2-1 | TRBD1 | TRBV30 | ACNQGQGFNEQF
TRBJ1-2 | . | TRBV29-1 | SVGGVLGNYGYT
TRBJ1-2 | . | TRBV21-1 | ASSIPQTGTRRLYGYT